A single sample gave rise to the 27 T cell receptor beta chains below, sequenced in a study of T cells expressing NK-cell markers. Following a re-call of the 5' RACE reads, TCRdb has one entry per CDR3 protein and lacks DNA. Its clone listing holds around 470,000 distinct CDR3 sequences. The sample was blood T cells: a sorted CD56 or NKG2C T cell subset, CD4+ or CD8+ T cells, or bulk PBMC T cells (not recorded which). The receptors shown here come from a woman in her forties or fifties in good health.

The chain has TRBV20-1 and TRBJ2-6. Germline V lookup: CDR1 DFQATT, CDR2 SNEGSKA (reference sequence). This CDR3 has 13 amino acids. CDR3 loop: CRPESSGANVLTF.

The gene calls are TRBV28 and TRBJ2-5; TCRdb's D gene call, TRBD1, goes unchecked for lack of DNA. This CDR3 is 13 amino acids long. In germline, CDR1 is MDHEN, CDR2 SYDVKM. CDR3 amino acids: CASLGQGQETQYF.

The J gene is TRBJ2-1, the V gene TRBV20-1; with no DNA, the TCRdb D assignment of TRBD2 cannot be verified. CDR3 length: 16 amino acids. Germline lookup yields CDR1 DFQATT and CDR2 SNEGSKA (reference sequence). The CDR3 region is CSANKGAGLADNEQFF.

The chain links TRBV30 to TRBJ2-2; with no DNA, the TCRdb D assignment of TRBD2 cannot be verified. CDR1 is GTSNPN, CDR2 SVGIG, per germline (reference sequence). The CDR3 sequence is 17 residues long. Here the CDR3 reads CAWTWSSGSQGTGELFF.

The V and J genes are TRBV30 and TRBJ2-2. This CDR3 spans 15 amino acids. Germline V gives CDR1 GTSNPN, CDR2 SVGIG (reference sequence). The CDR3 region is CAWSVLAWGTGELFF.

The chain links TRBV5-1 to TRBJ1-1. This CDR3 region has 14 residues. The V gene's germline CDR1 is SGHRS and CDR2 YFSETQ. The CDR3 loop is CASSLVSPGTEAFF.

The chain uses TRBV6-2 or TRBV6-3 and TRBJ2-3; TCRdb outputs TRBD1, but without DNA this stays unchecked. The germline V gene encodes CDR1 MNHEY and CDR2 SVGEGT. The CDR3 is 16 residues long. The CDR3 protein is CASSYRVGEETDTQYF.

The rearrangement uses TRBV7-8 and TRBJ1-5. The CDR3 is 17 amino acids. Germline values: CDR1 SGHVS, CDR2 FQNEAQ. CDR3 residues: CASSFARRGGNNQPQHF. The whole variable domain, filled in from reference TRBV7-8 and TRBJ1-5, reads GAGVSQSPRYKVAKRGQDVALRCDPISGHVSLFWYQQALGQGPEFLTYFQNEAQLDKSGLPSDRFFAERPEGSVSTLKIQRTQQEDSAVYLCASSFARRGGNNQPQHFGDGTRLSIL.

The V and J genes are TRBV7-6 and TRBJ2-1; TCRdb outputs TRBD2, but without DNA this stays unchecked. Germline CDR1 reads SGHVS; CDR2 reads FNYEAQ. The CDR3 spans 17 residues. The chain's CDR3 is CASSLVTETSGRNEQFF.

V usage is TRBV9 and J usage is TRBJ1-2; TCRdb's D call of TRBD1 is untestable without DNA. CDR1 is SGDLS, CDR2 YYNGEE, per germline. CDR3 length: 14 amino acids. CDR3 sequence: CASSLTGNSYGYTF.

The rearrangement uses TRBV12-3 or TRBV12-4 and TRBJ2-1. The CDR3 is 13 residues long. The CDR3 protein is CASSPTSIGEQFF.

The V and J genes are TRBV12-3 or TRBV12-4 and TRBJ2-1; TCRdb's assignment of TRBD2 cannot be checked, as there is no DNA. The CDR3 runs to 18 residues. The CDR3 spells CASSLAPGGLAGEGEQFF.

This rearrangement joins TRBV18 to TRBJ2-5. The germline gives CDR1 KGHSH, CDR2 LQKENI. CDR3 length: 16 residues. CDR3 protein: CASSPLFAAVQETQYF.

V is TRBV12-3 or TRBV12-4 and J is TRBJ1-1; TCRdb lists TRBD1, though no DNA is available to test this call. The CDR3 is 16 amino acids. The CDR3 protein is CASSSQSGQGNTEAFF.

The chain is built from TRBV29-1 and TRBJ2-2. Per the germline V gene, CDR1 is SQVTM and CDR2 is ANQGSEA. The CDR3 runs to 13 residues. The CDR3 loop is CSVGRSNTGELFF.

The chain uses TRBV7-9 and TRBJ1-5; the D call from TCRdb, TRBD1, cannot be confirmed without DNA. The CDR3 runs to 15 residues. Germline assignment: CDR1 SEHNR and CDR2 FQNEAQ (reference sequence). The CDR3 loop reads CASSPSMGQGQPQHF. Full variable domain (remainder filled in from reference TRBV7-9 and TRBJ1-5): DTGVSQNPRHKITKRGQNVTFRCDPISEHNRLYWYRQTLGQGPEFLTYFQNEAQLEKSRLLSDRFSAERPKGSFSTLEIQRTEQGDSAMYLCASSPSMGQGQPQHFGDGTRLSIL.

The genes are TRBV12-3 or TRBV12-4 and TRBJ2-3. This CDR3 is 13 amino acids long. The CDR3 loop is CASRRLSTDTQYF.

The chain is built from TRBV4-1 and TRBJ2-5; TCRdb's assignment of TRBD2 cannot be checked, as there is no DNA. This CDR3 has 16 residues. Germline CDR1 reads MGHRA; CDR2 reads YSYEKL. CDR3 sequence: CASSQEILAGVETQYF.

This chain connects TRBV5-1 to TRBJ2-2; without DNA, the TCRdb call of TRBD2 cannot be checked. The CDR3 consists of 14 residues. The germline gives CDR1 SGHRS, CDR2 YFSETQ. The CDR3 spells CASATSVNTGELFF.

The rearrangement joins TRBV7-3 to TRBJ1-1; the TCRdb D gene call, TRBD1, has no DNA to confirm it. The germline V gene has CDR1 SGHTA and CDR2 FQGTGA. This CDR3 is 15 amino acids long. The CDR3 loop is CASSLTSGGHTEAFF.

The CDR3 sequence is CASSLTSRQAYNEQFF. The rearrangement uses TRBV5-1 and TRBJ2-1; TCRdb's D gene call, TRBD2, goes unchecked for lack of DNA. The CDR3 is 16 amino acids. CDR1 SGHRS and CDR2 YFSETQ come from the germline V gene.

The J gene is TRBJ1-3, the V gene TRBV4-1; the TRBD1 assignment by TCRdb is unverifiable without DNA. The germline gives CDR1 MGHRA, CDR2 YSYEKL. This CDR3 is 16 amino acids long. The CDR3 protein is CASSPIGQGAGNTIYF.

The chain employs TRBV12-3 or TRBV12-4 and TRBJ2-3; TCRdb gives TRBD2 as the D gene, but with no DNA this cannot be confirmed. CDR3 length: 16 amino acids. CDR3: CASSLLAGVATDTQYF.

The V gene is TRBV24-1, the J gene TRBJ2-3; TCRdb calls TRBD1, which cannot be checked without DNA. Germline V gene data show CDR1 as KGHDR and CDR2 as SFDVKD. The CDR3 sequence is 16 residues long. CDR3 region: CATSDSRTPMTDTQYF.

V and J are TRBV5-1 and TRBJ2-3; the D gene TCRdb calls, TRBD1, cannot be checked with no DNA. Germline V gene lookup returns CDR1 SGHRS and CDR2 YFSETQ. This CDR3 has 15 residues. CDR3 sequence: CASSLQGSGTDTQYF.

The V call is TRBV5-1, the J call TRBJ2-2; TCRdb's D call of TRBD1 is untestable without DNA. The CDR3 loop spans 15 amino acids. Germline loops: CDR1 SGHRS, CDR2 YFSETQ. This CDR3 is CASSATGGGAGELFF.

This chain links TRBV7-9 with TRBJ1-5; TCRdb gives TRBD1 as the D gene, but with no DNA this cannot be confirmed. The CDR3 runs 14 residues. Germline lookup yields CDR1 SEHNR and CDR2 FQNEAQ (reference sequence). This chain's CDR3 is CASSDRQGNQPQHF.